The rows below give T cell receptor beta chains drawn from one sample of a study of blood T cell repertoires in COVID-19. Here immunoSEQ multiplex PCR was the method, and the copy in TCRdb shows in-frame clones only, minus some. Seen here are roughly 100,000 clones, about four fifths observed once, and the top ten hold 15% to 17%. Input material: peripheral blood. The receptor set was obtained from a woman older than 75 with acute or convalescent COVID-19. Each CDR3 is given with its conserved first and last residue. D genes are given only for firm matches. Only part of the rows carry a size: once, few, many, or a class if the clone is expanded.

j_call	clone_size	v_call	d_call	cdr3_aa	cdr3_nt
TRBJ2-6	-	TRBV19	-	CASSIEGGGANVLTF	TGTGCCAGTAGTATTGAAGGAGGTGGGGCCAACGTCCTGACTTTC
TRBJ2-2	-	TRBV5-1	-	CASSLGHFNTGELFF	TGCGCCAGCAGCTTGGGTCACTTCAACACCGGGGAGCTGTTTTTT
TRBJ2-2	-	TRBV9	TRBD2	CASSVASGLAGVRELFF	TGTGCCAGCAGCGTAGCTTCAGGGCTAGCGGGAGTGCGGGAGCTGTTTTTT
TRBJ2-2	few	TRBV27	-	CASSLEYFTGELFF	TGTGCCAGCAGTTTAGAATACTTCACCGGGGAGCTGTTTTTT
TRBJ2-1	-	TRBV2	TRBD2	CASSEALAGNEQFF	TGTGCCAGCAGTGAAGCCCTAGCGGGAAATGAGCAGTTCTTC
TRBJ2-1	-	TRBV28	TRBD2	CASSRTSGNSYNEQFF	TGTGCCAGCAGTAGGACTAGCGGGAACTCCTACAATGAGCAGTTCTTC
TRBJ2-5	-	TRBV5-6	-	CASSPGHGQETQYF	TGTGCCAGCAGCCCAGGACACGGCCAAGAGACCCAGTACTTC
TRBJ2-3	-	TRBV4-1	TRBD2	CASSSQGTSGSADTQYF	TGCGCCAGCAGCTCCCAGGGGACTAGCGGGAGCGCAGATACGCAGTATTTT
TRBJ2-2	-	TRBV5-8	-	CASSSTRRANTGELFF	TGTGCCAGCAGCTCAACGCGGAGGGCGAACACCGGGGAGCTGTTTTTT
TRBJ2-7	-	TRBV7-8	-	CASSEDTDRQYF	TGTGCCAGCAGCGAGGACACTGACAGGCAGTACTTC
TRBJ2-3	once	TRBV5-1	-	CASSLELAITDTQYF	TGCGCCAGCAGCTTGGAGCTAGCAATCACAGATACGCAGTATTTT
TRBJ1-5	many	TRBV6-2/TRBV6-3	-	CASSYLEGTPNNQPQHF	TGTGCCAGCAGTTACCTTGAAGGGACACCTAACAATCAGCCCCAGCATTTT
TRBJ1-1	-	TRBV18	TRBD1	CASSPGQGNTEAFF	TGTGCCAGCTCACCCGGACAGGGGAACACTGAAGCTTTCTTT
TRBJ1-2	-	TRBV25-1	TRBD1	CASSELRDSRGYTF	TGTGCCAGCAGTGAGTTAAGGGACAGTCGCGGCTACACCTTC
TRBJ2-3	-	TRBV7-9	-	CASSLGGGGFTDTQYF	TGTGCCAGCAGCTTAGGGGGCGGGGGCTTCACAGATACGCAGTATTTT
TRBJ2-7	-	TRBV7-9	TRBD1	CASSLDEKNRGPHEQYF	TGTGCCAGCAGCTTAGACGAAAAGAACAGGGGGCCCCACGAGCAGTACTTC
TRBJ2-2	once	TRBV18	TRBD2	CASSPRPSGSTGELFF	TGTGCCAGCTCACCACGTCCTAGCGGGAGCACCGGGGAGCTGTTTTTT
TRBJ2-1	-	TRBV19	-	CASSLVSGDKNEQFF	TGTGCCAGTAGTCTAGTGTCAGGGGATAAAAATGAGCAGTTCTTC
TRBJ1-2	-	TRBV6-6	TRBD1	CASSPTGGQGRSYGYTF	TGTGCCAGCAGTCCTACTGGGGGACAGGGAAGATCCTATGGCTACACCTTC
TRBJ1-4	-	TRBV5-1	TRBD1	CASSGRDSLNEKLFF	TGCGCCAGCAGCGGCCGGGACAGTCTTAATGAAAAACTGTTTTTT
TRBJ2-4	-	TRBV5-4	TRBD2	CASSFSSGTQNIQYF	TGTGCCAGCAGCTTTAGTAGCGGGACGCAAAACATTCAGTACTTC
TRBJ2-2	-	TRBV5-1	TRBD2	CASSGAGTSGKNTGELFF	TGCGCCAGCAGCGGTGCCGGGACTAGCGGGAAGAACACCGGGGAGCTGTTTTTT
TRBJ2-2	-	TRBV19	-	CASTQTRGVAGELFF	TGTGCCAGTACCCAGACCCGGGGTGTAGCCGGGGAGCTGTTTTTT
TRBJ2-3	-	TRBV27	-	CASSSGDSTDTQYF	TGTGCCAGCAGTTCGGGGGACAGCACAGATACGCAGTATTTT
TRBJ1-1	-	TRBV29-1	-	CSVPPPRDTNWGTEAFF	TGCAGCGTTCCTCCACCCCGGGACACGAATTGGGGCACTGAAGCTTTCTTT
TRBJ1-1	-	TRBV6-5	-	CASSYRGAGTEAFF	TGTGCCAGCAGTTACCGGGGGGCGGGAACTGAAGCTTTCTTT
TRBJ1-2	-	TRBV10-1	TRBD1	CASSSRRGQGYTF	TGCGCCAGCAGTTCCCGAAGGGGGCAAGGCTACACCTTC
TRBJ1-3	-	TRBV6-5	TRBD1	CASSIGDRSGNTIYF	TGTGCCAGCAGTATAGGGGACAGGTCTGGAAACACCATATATTTT
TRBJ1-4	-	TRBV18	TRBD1	CASSPGQNEKLFF	TGTGCCAGCTCACCGGGACAGAATGAAAAACTGTTTTTT
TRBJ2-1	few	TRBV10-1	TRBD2	CASSEEREGNEQFF	TGCGCCAGCAGTGAAGAGCGGGAGGGCAATGAGCAGTTCTTC
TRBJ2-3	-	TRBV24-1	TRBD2	CATSDFRLAEDTQYF	TGTGCCACCAGTGATTTCCGACTAGCCGAAGATACGCAGTATTTT
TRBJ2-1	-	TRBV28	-	CASSGGYRRLFYYNEQFF	TGTGCCAGCAGTGGCGGCTACAGGCGGCTATTTTATTACAATGAGCAGTTCTTC
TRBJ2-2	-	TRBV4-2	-	CASSQVRGGTGELFF	TGTGCCAGCAGCCAAGTACGGGGAGGCACCGGGGAGCTGTTTTTT
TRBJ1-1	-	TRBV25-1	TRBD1	CASSPPGTGGRIQAFF	TGTGCCAGCTCCCCCCCCGGGACAGGGGGAAGGATCCAAGCTTTCTTT
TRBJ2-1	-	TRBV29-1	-	CSVEEARAYEQFF	TGCAGCGTTGAAGAGGCGCGGGCCTATGAGCAGTTCTTC
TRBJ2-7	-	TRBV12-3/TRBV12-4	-	CASSLRGTEEQYF	TGTGCCAGCAGTTTAAGGGGGACGGAAGAGCAGTACTTC
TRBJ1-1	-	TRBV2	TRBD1	CASTEQGLEAFF	TGTGCCAGCACTGAACAGGGGCTTGAAGCTTTCTTT
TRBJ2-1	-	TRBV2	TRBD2	CASSRGLAVDNEQFF	TGTGCCAGCAGCCGGGGACTAGCGGTGGACAATGAGCAGTTCTTC
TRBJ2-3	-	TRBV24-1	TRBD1	CATRTGENTQYF	TGTGCCACCCGGACAGGGGAGAATACGCAGTATTTT
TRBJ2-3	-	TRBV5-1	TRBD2	CASSLVGGRYTDTQYF	TGCGCCAGCAGCTTGGTTGGCGGGAGGTACACAGATACGCAGTATTTT
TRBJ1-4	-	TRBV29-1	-	CSVEVQGTNEKLFF	TGCAGCGTTGAGGTACAGGGAACTAATGAAAAACTGTTTTTT
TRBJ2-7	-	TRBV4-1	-	CASSQDLVGVSIYEQYF	TGCGCCAGCAGCCAAGATCTAGTGGGAGTCAGTATATACGAGCAGTACTTC
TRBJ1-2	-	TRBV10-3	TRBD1	CAISEGTDYGYTF	TGTGCCATCAGTGAGGGGACAGACTATGGCTACACCTTC
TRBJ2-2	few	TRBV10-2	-	CASIVTSNTGELFF	TGCGCCAGCATCGTGACATCGAACACCGGGGAGCTGTTTTTT
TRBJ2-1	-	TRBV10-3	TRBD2	CAIRGGGLAGRSSYNEQFF	TGTGCCATCAGGGGTGGAGGACTAGCGGGAAGGAGCTCCTACAATGAGCAGTTCTTC